This TCR beta chain was recovered during a study of shared clonotypes between healthy human individuals. Turning to the study itself: For every donor, three CD4 naive, three CD4 memory, two CD8 naive and one CD8 memory plates were used. Study-level findings and limits: It was observed that 5% to 6% of naive CD4 clonotypes were shared across several donors. Among non-shared clonotypes, generation probabilities were lower than among those shared by all four donors. Among donors, clonotype sharing was expected to be affected by sequencing depth.

Measured with immunoSEQ multiplex PCR; TCRdb has only the in-frame clones, and not every one. Here the sample spans millions of clones, 85% to 95% being singletons. Naivety among CD8 cells was defined by CD45RO negativity and positive CCR7 selection, thereby excluding terminally differentiated effector memory CD45RA+ cells. As concerns this clone: Its antigen is not known.

Input material: naive CD8+ T cells from PBMCs. The receptor's source is a young man in good health. Some clones in this sample may be carry-over from other donors' samples.

The CDR3 bases are TGTGCCAGTACCGAGGGGACAGGGGCCTACGAGCAGTACTTC. The encoded protein is CASTEGTGAYEQYF. The rearrangement uses TRBV19 and TRBJ2-7; 10 bases map to TRBD1. V lost 7 bases to trimming and J lost 2 bases; unmatched junction nucleotides: 5. In germline, CDR1 is LNHDA, CDR2 SQIVND (reference sequence). The CDR3 has 14 amino acids. The full variable domain, with the rest looked up from reference TRBV19 and TRBJ2-7, is DGGITQSPKYLFRKEGQNVTLSCEQNLNHDAMYWYRQDPGQGLRLIYYSQIVNDFQKGDIAEGYSVSREKKESFPLTVTSAQKNPTAFYLCASTEGTGAYEQYFGPGTRLTVT.